A single T cell receptor beta chain is shown here with its context. Its antigen remains unidentified. No much larger clone exists at a distance of one base, and base qualities are not known. This entry belongs to a study of T cells in Graves' hyperthyroidism and ophthalmopathy (dated by TCRdb to the late 2010s). Notes on the research overall: Peripheral blood samples were taken at the time of initial diagnosis, prior to any treatment. The paper reports TCR Vbeta CDR3 sequencing of about 140 peripheral blood samples: fewer than 50 ophthalmopathy, about 75 hyperthyroidism and approximately 17 progressor patients. The 90 to 100 discovery patients were randomly divided into training and test sets at a 7:3 ratio. Prospective prediction of ophthalmopathy was tested in an independent validation cohort of some 19 hyperthyroidism patients and 17 patients who later progressed to ophthalmopathy. To identify TCR V-J signatures that set the groups apart, the researchers used a discovery cohort of 100 patients, made up of roughly 45 with Graves' ophthalmopathy and some 55 with stable Graves' hyperthyroidism. After blood sampling, hyperthyroidism patients were treated with methimazole at a starting dose of 30 mg daily, and ophthalmopathy patients were treated with high-dose intravenous methylprednisolone. In addition, the study compared T-cell repertoires in thyroid tissue and in blood from six Graves' hyperthyroidism patients. Paper-wide results and their limitations: In validation, the model predicted progression to ophthalmopathy a median of about 6 months before onset, with approximately 70% sensitivity and roughly 77% specificity. A 13 V-J signature model separated ophthalmopathy from stable hyperthyroidism, with over 85% sensitivity and about 81% specificity in cross-validation and 80%/75% in testing. No statistical method was used to set the sample size in advance, and investigators knew the group allocation. Most expanded thyroid clonotypes (frequency above 0.001) were also detected in blood, a finding suggesting that blood repertoires may reflect thyroid immune responses.

Amplification of TCR beta CDR3 regions was carried out from RNA transcripts. The first round of RT-PCR for the TCR CDR3 was performed with the HTBI primer set and the Qiagen OneStep RT-PCR kit. A second multiplex PCR round built the libraries, followed by size selection and purification. Libraries were sequenced paired-end with 100 bp reads on an Illumina HiSeq2000. Regarding the original processing steps: SOAPnuke was used to process the raw data, throwing out any read that contained adapters or uncalled bases, had a mean Phred below 15, or lacked an exact constant-primer or identifier match. COPE v1.2.5 was used to merge high-quality paired reads, and clonotypes were defined as unique nucleotide sequences. Clonotypes were aligned to IMGT TRBV, TRBD and TRBJ reference segments using MiTCR v1.1. The analysis included only V-J combinations with a frequency above 0.0001, which together covered over 98% of the repertoires. The TCS score was defined as the ratio of F50 (clonal expansion) to E x V (chaos), calculated using BLOSUM62-based TCRdist between CDR3 peptides within each V-J. Welch's t-statistics and random forest reduced 514 V-J features to roughly 13, which were used in a naive Bayes classifier (R e1071). TCRdb ran its own pipeline on the public reads, namely fastp trimming at Q25 and MiXCR clone calling, and kept in-frame beta chains. One record per CDR3 amino acid sequence lists the most common genes and DNA. TCRdb's processing, not the study's, gives the V and J calls here. The sample table lists about 250,000 distinct CDR3 sequences, roughly 22% of them with a count of one. Roughly 60% of the sample is held by the ten biggest clonotypes.

The CDR3 spans 13 residues, from the cysteine through the phenylalanine. The DNA shown is the 39-base CDR3, in frame from base 1. V and J lose 4 bases and 7 bases, and a span of 10 bases separates them. Ophthalmopathy patients had moderately to severely active disease, Clinical Activity Score of at least 3, NOSPECS grade of at least 4, and duration under 3 months. The study excluded patients with uncontrolled infections, other autoimmune diseases, pregnancy or lactation. Diagnoses relied on clinical symptoms, serum thyroxine and TRAb, thyroid ultrasound and orbital computed tomography. PBMCs were separated from 7.5 to 10 ml of fresh peripheral blood using Ficoll-Paque density gradient centrifugation. Total RNA was extracted with Trizol reagent, and quality was checked on an Agilent 2100 Bioanalyzer.

Material for sequencing was blood. The receptor's source is a man aged 30 to 39 with Graves' ophthalmopathy. Here the chain combines TRBV12-3 or TRBV12-4 and TRBJ2-2, with no reliable assignment of the D segment. The DNA sequence is as follows: TGTGCCAGCAGTTCCCGTGGGGTCGGGGAGCTGTTTTTT. It translates as CASSSRGVGELFF.